A single sample is the source of the 19 T cell receptor beta chains below, sequenced in a study of vaccination effects on CD4 cells after COVID-19. With more than nine days of culture completed, CD4+ T cells were isolated. These receptors' antigens are unknown. TCRdb's copy holds only in-frame clones and misses some; the assay was immunoSEQ multiplex PCR. The sample carries tens of thousands of clones, roughly 74% recorded once. Material: CD4+ T cells from PBMCs cultured without peptide, obtained before COVID-19 vaccination. Source of these receptors: a human donor who had a prior SARS-CoV-2 infection.

This sequence joins TRBV12-3 or TRBV12-4 and TRBJ2-7; D ambiguous. V lost 6 bases, J lost 5 bases, and 8 bases lay in between. The length of the CDR3 is 11 residues. The CDR3 is CASSAGDEQYF. The CDR3 coding sequence is TGTGCCAGCAGCGCCGGCGACGAGCAGTACTTC.

This sequence joins TRBV7-8 and TRBJ2-3; 8 bases line up with TRBD2. The CDR3 contains 15 residues. From germline, CDR1 is SGHVS and CDR2 FQNEAQ. V gave up 5 bases and J gave up 2 bases; unmatched junction bases: 6. The CDR3 DNA follows: TGTGCCAGCAGCGCTACTAGCGGAACCACAGATACGCAGTATTTT. Translating it yields CASSATSGTTDTQYF. Complete variable domain (other parts from reference TRBV7-8 and TRBJ2-3): GAGVSQSPRYKVAKRGQDVALRCDPISGHVSLFWYQQALGQGPEFLTYFQNEAQLDKSGLPSDRFFAERPEGSVSTLKIQRTQQEDSAVYLCASSATSGTTDTQYFGPGTRLTVL.

This clone has only one observation. The chain is built from TRBV5-1 and TRBJ2-3; TRBD2 matches 9 bases. The CDR3 is 16 amino acids. The J segment lost 2 bases and the V segment lost 3 bases, leaving 7 bases of the junction unmatched. CDR1 is SGHRS, CDR2 YFSETQ, per germline. The CDR3 DNA reads TGCGCCAGCAGCTCCAGACTAGCGGACCTCACAGATACGCAGTATTTT. Translation: CASSSRLADLTDTQYF.

The chain recombines TRBV5-1 with TRBJ1-2; TRBD1 matches 7 bases. The germline V gene encodes CDR1 SGHRS and CDR2 YFSETQ. This CDR3 has 13 amino acids. J was trimmed by 3 bases and V by 4 bases; bases with no gene match: 3. CDR3 protein: CASSLDRHYGYTF. The CDR3 DNA reads as TGCGCCAGCAGCCTGGACAGGCACTATGGCTACACCTTC.

This clone was seen a handful of times. The chain links TRBV7-2 to TRBJ2-5, with D unresolved. This CDR3 spans 13 amino acids. V lost 8 bases and J lost 1, with 11 bases in between. In germline, CDR1 is SGHTA, CDR2 FQGNSA. CDR3 protein: CASSVGIQETQYF. DNA for the CDR3: TGTGCCAGCTCCGTGGGTATCCAAGAGACCCAGTACTTC.

The rearrangement uses TRBV11-1 and TRBJ2-2; D is perhaps TRBD1 (6 bases). CDR3 size: 13 residues. The V end was cut by 5 bases, the J end by 5 bases, with 9 bases between. Germline CDR1 SGHAT, CDR2 FQDESV (reference sequence). CDR3 region: CASSAGETGELFF. Here the CDR3 DNA reads TGTGCCAGCAGCGCAGGGGAAACCGGGGAGCTGTTTTTT.

The CDR3: CASSRGPYFGNTIYF. CDR3 sequence (DNA): TGTGCCAGCAGCCGCGGACCTTATTTTGGAAACACCATATATTTT. The rearrangement uses TRBV6-5 and TRBJ1-3; D gene uncertain. CDR3 size: 15 residues. The germline V and J ends were trimmed by 6 bases and 3 bases, with 15 bases remaining between them. Per the germline V gene, CDR1 is MNHEY and CDR2 is SVGAGI.

The V gene is TRBV29-1, the J gene TRBJ2-1, with a possible D match to TRBD2 (5 bases). Germline CDR1 SQVTM, CDR2 ANQGSEA. The CDR3 spans 12 residues. Trimming cost V 7 bases and J 6 bases, with 13 bases left between them. In DNA, the CDR3 is TGCAGCGGGGTTAGAGGAGGCAATGAGCAGTTCTTC. This sequence encodes CSGVRGGNEQFF.

This clone was observed a few times. V is TRBV7-9 and J is TRBJ1-6; TRBD1 aligns across 7 bases. The CDR3 loop spans 16 amino acids. After removal of 1 base from V and 2 bases from J, the junction contained 2 bases not matched to a gene. Germline CDR1 is SEHNR and CDR2 is FQNEAQ (reference sequence). The CDR3 spells CASSLGQGPYNSPLHF. The DNA for the CDR3 is TGTGCCAGCAGCTTAGGACAGGGTCCCTATAATTCACCCCTCCACTTT.

The CDR3 nucleotides read TGTGCCAGCAGCTTGTCTAATAGCGGGAGTCCAGATACGCAGTATTTT. As protein: CASSLSNSGSPDTQYF. The chain carries TRBV5-6 and TRBJ2-3, with 9 bases fitting TRBD2. The CDR3 is 16 amino acids. CDR1 is SGHDT and CDR2 is YYEEEE in the germline V gene. The V segment lost 1 base and the J segment 4 bases; nucleotides outside the gene matches: 7.

This sequence joins TRBV2 and TRBJ2-7; TRBD2 aligns across 14 bases. The germline CDR1 and CDR2 sequences are SNHLY and FYNNEI. The CDR3 is made up of 17 amino acids. J was trimmed by 5 bases and V by 6 bases; bases with no gene match: 12. The CDR3 DNA reads as TGTGCCAGCAGGAGGAGAGGGACTAGCGGGAGAGGCGACGAGCAGTACTTC. Amino acid sequence: CASRRRGTSGRGDEQYF.

The CDR3 bases are TGTGCCAGCTCACCTGCGGGTCGGACGGGGGGTACGCAGTATTTT. The encoded protein is CASSPAGRTGGTQYF. This chain links TRBV18 with TRBJ2-3; 7 bases map to TRBD2. V lost 3 bases to trimming and J lost 8 bases; unmatched junction nucleotides: 11. This CDR3 has 15 residues. Per germline, CDR1 KGHSH and CDR2 LQKENI.

The rearrangement uses TRBV15 and TRBJ2-7; 13 nucleotides align to TRBD2. V gave up 0 bases and J gave up 1 base; unmatched junction bases: 6. The CDR3 contains 18 residues. The germline V gene encodes CDR1 LNHNV and CDR2 YYDKDF (reference sequence). The CDR3 bases are TGTGCCACCAGCAGAGATCTAACTAGCGGGGGGGGATCCTACGAGCAGTACTTC. The encoded protein is CATSRDLTSGGGSYEQYF.

The chain combines TRBV9 with TRBJ2-3, with unresolved D. The CDR3 length is 14 residues. Germline values: CDR1 SGDLS, CDR2 YYNGEE. Deletions cut 0 bases from V and 6 bases from J, with 11 bases between. The CDR3 DNA reads as TGTGCCAGCAGCGTAGTGACACACGGGGATACGCAGTATTTT. Its translation: CASSVVTHGDTQYF.

The chain couples TRBV7-3 to TRBJ2-1, with TRBD2 matching over 8 bases. Trimming took 5 bases from V and 9 from J; bases not matched to a gene: 12. The CDR3 contains 15 residues. Germline values: CDR1 SGHTA, CDR2 FQGTGA. The CDR3 here is CASSQTSGARGEQFF. The CDR3 nucleotides are TGTGCCAGCAGCCAAACTAGCGGAGCAAGGGGTGAGCAGTTCTTC.

The rearrangement joins TRBV9 to TRBJ2-1, with D possibly matching TRBD1 (6 bases). V lost 6 bases, J lost 8 bases, and 21 bases lay in between. From germline, CDR1 is SGDLS and CDR2 YYNGEE. CDR3 size: 15 residues. CDR3 residues: CASTPYGVKGDEQFF. CDR3 nucleotide sequence: TGTGCCAGCACCCCCTACGGAGTCAAGGGGGATGAGCAGTTCTTC.

J is TRBJ1-2 and V is TRBV6-4, with unresolved D. In germline, CDR1 is MRHNA, CDR2 SNTAGT. The CDR3 contains 18 residues. V gave up 0 bases and J gave up 2 bases, with 19 bases separating them. The CDR3 reads CASSDSGAGVGRNYGYTF. DNA of the CDR3: TGTGCCAGCAGTGACTCCGGTGCGGGTGTCGGCAGGAACTATGGCTACACCTTC.

A few counts support this clone. The chain couples TRBV5-4 to TRBJ2-2; TRBD2 is a possible D gene (5 bases). Germline V lookup: CDR1 SGHNT, CDR2 YYREEE (reference sequence). V lost 5 bases and J lost 7, with 15 bases in between. The length of the CDR3 is 14 residues. CDR3 sequence: CASRETMRDGELFF. Here the CDR3 DNA reads TGTGCCAGCAGAGAAACTATGAGGGACGGGGAGCTGTTTTTT. Based on the CDR3 plus reference TRBV5-4 and TRBJ2-2, the full variable domain is ETGVTQSPTHLIKTRGQQVTLRCSSQSGHNTVSWYQQALGQGPQFIFQYYREEENGRGNFPPRFSGLQFPNYSSELNVNALELDDSALYLCASRETMRDGELFFGEGSRLTVL.

V is TRBV5-1 and J is TRBJ2-3, with TRBD2 identical over 9 bases. J lost 3 bases, V lost 5 bases, and 4 bases had no gene match. The germline CDR1 and CDR2 sequences are SGHRS and YFSETQ. This CDR3 spans 14 amino acids. CDR3 sequence (DNA): TGCGCCAGCAGACCAGCGGGAGGTACAGATACGCAGTATTTT. It is translated as CASRPAGGTDTQYF.